A single sample is the source of the 20 T cell receptor beta chains below, sequenced in a study of T-cell reconstitution after alpha-beta-depleted transplantation in children. TCRbeta library construction was performed incorporating unique molecular identifiers. From the PCR reads, TCRdb called clonotypes with MiXCR, one entry per CDR3 protein. There are around 380,000 distinct CDR3 sequences in the sample; roughly a tenth occur only once, and nearly 5.5% lies in the top ten. The input for sequencing was PBMCs from the stem cell graft donor, taken from the stem cell graft. Source of these receptors: a human donor who donated a stem cell graft to a child with acute myeloid leukemia.

This clonotype has a count of ten or more. The V gene is TRBV6-5, the J gene TRBJ2-2; D not certain. CDR1 and CDR2 from the germline V gene are MNHEY and SVGAGI. The CDR3 has 16 residues. The V end lost 0 bases, the J end lost 2 bases, and 10 bases lay between the germline ends. Here the CDR3 reads CASSYSAEINTGELFF. The CDR3 DNA follows: TGTGCCAGCAGTTACTCTGCAGAGATAAACACCGGGGAGCTGTTTTTT.

This clonotype was detected a few times. The V gene is TRBV3-1, the J gene TRBJ2-1; no reliable D call. Trimming pared 8 bases from V and 5 bases from J, leaving 10 bases between. The germline CDR1 and CDR2 sequences are LGHDT and YNNKEL (reference sequence). CDR3 length: 12 residues. CDR3 loop: CASQKLDNEQFF. CDR3 nucleotides: TGTGCCAGCCAAAAGCTCGACAATGAGCAGTTCTTC.

This clonotype was detected a few times. The chain recombines TRBV6-5 with TRBJ2-3, with D perhaps TRBD1 or TRBD2 (6 bases each). The V end lost 3 bases, the J end lost 4 bases, and 11 bases lay between the germline ends. Germline-derived CDR1 and CDR2 are MNHEY and SVGAGI. This CDR3 is built from 14 residues. The CDR3 region is CASSYPGASDTQYF. CDR3 DNA sequence: TGTGCCAGCAGTTATCCGGGGGCATCAGATACGCAGTATTTT.

This clonotype came up once. This chain links TRBV7-2 with TRBJ2-7; 8 bases map to TRBD2. CDR3 length equals 14 residues. The trim removed 3 bases at V and 9 bases at J, leaving 10 bases unmatched. Germline-derived CDR1 and CDR2 are SGHTA and FQGNSA. The CDR3 DNA is TGTGCCAGCAGCTTCGCGGGAGGTTTTCGCGCGCAGTACTTC. It translates to CASSFAGGFRAQYF.

In this sample, this clonotype turned up a few times. The chain couples TRBV27 to TRBJ2-2, with a possible D match to TRBD1 (6 bases). This CDR3 has 14 residues. From germline, CDR1 is MNHEY and CDR2 SMNVEV (reference sequence). V gave up 6 bases and J gave up 3 bases, with 11 bases separating them. This chain's CDR3 is CASRRDTYTGELFF. The CDR3 DNA sequence: TGTGCCAGCAGGAGGGACACCTACACCGGGGAGCTGTTTTTT.

This clonotype has at least ten counts. The chain uses TRBV5-1 and TRBJ2-3; no firm D call. V lost 4 bases, J lost 0 bases, and 6 bases lay in between. This CDR3 comprises 13 residues. The germline gives CDR1 SGHRS, CDR2 YFSETQ. CDR3 residues: CASSGSSTDTQYF. The DNA of the CDR3 is TGCGCCAGCAGCGGTAGTAGCACAGATACGCAGTATTTT.

The gene calls are TRBV11-2 and TRBJ2-4, with TRBD1 matching over 11 bases. Germline V gene sequence: CDR1 SGHAT, CDR2 FQNNGV. V lost 5 bases to trimming and J lost 8 bases; unmatched junction nucleotides: 2. The CDR3 covers 13 residues. The CDR3 is CASSRDRGDIQYF. CDR3 DNA sequence: TGTGCCAGCAGCAGGGACAGGGGGGACATTCAGTACTTC.

This clonotype was recorded only once. The genes are TRBV20-1 and TRBJ2-1, with 12 positions matching TRBD2. V trimming: 0 bases; J trimming: 1 base; junction bases outside the gene matches: 13. The germline V gene has CDR1 DFQATT and CDR2 SNEGSKA (reference sequence). The CDR3 has 20 residues. In DNA, the CDR3 is TGCAGTGCTAGAGATGTCGGCCTATCACTAGCGGGGGGATCCTACAATGAGCAGTTCTTC. Translated: CSARDVGLSLAGGSYNEQFF.

This clonotype was counted many times. The chain has TRBV12-3 or TRBV12-4 and TRBJ1-1; 9 nucleotides align to TRBD1. V dropped 3 bases and J dropped 1; count of bases not matched to a gene: 0. This CDR3 contains 14 residues. The CDR3 bases are TGTGCCAGCAGTTTGGGACAGGGGAACACTGAAGCTTTCTTT. This codes for CASSLGQGNTEAFF.

This clonotype appeared many times. The rearrangement uses TRBV2 and TRBJ1-6; weak D call: TRBD1 (6 bases). With 4 bases removed from V and 10 bases from J, the gap between germline ends came to 11 bases. Per the germline V gene, CDR1 is SNHLY and CDR2 is FYNNEI. This CDR3 region has 13 residues. The CDR3 DNA follows: TGTGCCAGCAGTGGGACAGTCGACTCACCCCTCCACTTT. Encoded protein: CASSGTVDSPLHF.

This clonotype was detected only a few times. The genes are TRBV20-1 and TRBJ1-1; D is unresolved. Germline V gene lookup returns CDR1 DFQATT and CDR2 SNEGSKA (reference sequence). The CDR3 is made up of 15 amino acids. V was trimmed by 1 base and J by 5 bases, leaving 17 bases between them. This chain's CDR3 is CSARVLKGGRTEAFF. In DNA form, the CDR3 reads TGCAGTGCTAGAGTTTTAAAGGGAGGAAGAACTGAAGCTTTCTTT.

This clonotype was seen repeatedly, ten times or more. J is TRBJ2-1 and V is TRBV20-1, with 10 bases fitting TRBD2. The CDR3 contains 13 residues. V shed 5 bases, J shed 3 bases, and the junction held 1 base outside the gene matches. From germline, CDR1 is DFQATT and CDR2 SNEGSKA (reference sequence). This CDR3 is CSASSGGYNEQFF. CDR3 bases: TGCAGTGCTTCTAGCGGGGGCTACAATGAGCAGTTCTTC.

This clonotype was recorded at least ten times. The V and J genes are TRBV7-2 and TRBJ2-3; no definite D call. The CDR3 has 14 amino acids. CDR1 and CDR2 from the germline V gene are SGHTA and FQGNSA. The V end was cut by 1 base, the J end by 3 bases, with 8 bases between. Here the CDR3 DNA reads TGTGCCAGCAGCTTAGATTTGTCGACAGATACGCAGTATTTT. It translates to CASSLDLSTDTQYF.

This clonotype was picked up many times. This rearrangement joins TRBV29-1 to TRBJ2-1; 13 bases map to TRBD2. The CDR3 loop spans 15 amino acids. J gave up 5 bases and V 3 bases, and 4 bases lay outside the gene matches. Germline lookup yields CDR1 SQVTM and CDR2 ANQGSEA. The CDR3, as DNA: TGCAGCGTTGACCTTGGGACTAGCGGGAACAATGAGCAGTTCTTC. This gives the protein CSVDLGTSGNNEQFF.

This clonotype was found a few times. V is TRBV7-8 and J is TRBJ2-3; 10 bases map to TRBD1. Germline-derived CDR1 and CDR2 are SGHVS and FQNEAQ. The CDR3 is 15 residues long. Trimming removed 7 bases from V and 4 bases from J; junction bases left unmatched: 8. The CDR3 reads CASTDPGQGPDTQYF. The CDR3, as DNA: TGTGCCAGCACCGACCCGGGACAGGGGCCAGATACGCAGTATTTT.

V usage is TRBV5-6 and J usage is TRBJ1-1, with D perhaps TRBD1 (6 bases). The germline V and J ends were trimmed by 1 base and 0 bases, with 16 bases remaining between them. This CDR3 region has 17 residues. Germline values: CDR1 SGHDT, CDR2 YYEEEE. The DNA for the CDR3 is TGTGCCAGCAGCTTGAGCTGGCACAGGGCCTTGAACACTGAAGCTTTCTTT. This translates into CASSLSWHRALNTEAFF.

The genes are TRBV7-2 and TRBJ2-7; weak D call: TRBD2 (6 bases). This CDR3 contains 14 residues. Germline V gene lookup returns CDR1 SGHTA and CDR2 FQGNSA. With 4 bases removed from V and 5 bases from J, the gap between germline ends came to 15 bases. CDR3 coding DNA: TGTGCCAGCAGCTCCCAGGGCGGGATCGACGAGCAGTACTTC. Translating it yields CASSSQGGIDEQYF.

The rearrangement joins TRBV7-8 to TRBJ1-4; the match to TRBD1 covers 7 bases. Trimming cost V 4 bases and J 7 bases; bases outside gene matches: 6. Per the germline V gene, CDR1 is SGHVS and CDR2 is FQNEAQ. The CDR3 is 14 amino acids. The CDR3 spells CASSSEGAVEKLFF. The CDR3 DNA is TGTGCCAGCAGCTCAGAGGGGGCCGTTGAAAAACTGTTTTTT. Using reference TRBV7-8 and TRBJ1-4 for the parts outside the CDR3, the full variable domain is GAGVSQSPRYKVAKRGQDVALRCDPISGHVSLFWYQQALGQGPEFLTYFQNEAQLDKSGLPSDRFFAERPEGSVSTLKIQRTQQEDSAVYLCASSSEGAVEKLFFGSGTQLSVL.

The V and J genes are TRBV29-1 and TRBJ2-5; D unclear. The V end lost 4 bases, the J end lost 1 base, and 10 bases lay between the germline ends. The CDR3 runs to 13 residues. CDR1 SQVTM and CDR2 ANQGSEA come from the germline V gene. The CDR3 region is CSVGMSAQETQYF. CDR3 nucleotides: TGCAGCGTTGGCATGTCGGCCCAAGAGACCCAGTACTTC.

This clonotype was seen a few times. The V call is TRBV7-9, the J call TRBJ1-5, with a weak D call TRBD1 (6 bases). Trimming took 5 bases from V and 8 from J, leaving 22 bases between them. Germline V gives CDR1 SEHNR, CDR2 FQNEAQ (reference sequence). This CDR3 is built from 16 residues. The CDR3 loop is CASSLGGARDREPQHF. DNA for the CDR3: TGTGCCAGCAGCCTAGGGGGGGCCCGGGATCGAGAGCCCCAGCATTTT.